The T cell receptor (beta chain) under discussion was sequenced for a study of T cells in Graves' hyperthyroidism and ophthalmopathy. Graves' hyperthyroidism was deemed stable given no ophthalmopathy progression within 18 months. Hyperthyroidism patients were newly diagnosed, had disease duration under 2 months, and were aged 18 to 65 years. Every diagnosis used clinical symptoms, serum thyroxine and TRAb, thyroid ultrasound and orbital computed tomography. This clonotype was found many times. Its antigen is unidentified. There were TCR beta CDR3 regions amplified from RNA transcripts. In the first-round RT-PCR of the TCR CDR3, the HTBI primer set was used. TCRdb independently ran MiXCR on the multiplex PCR reads; one entry per CDR3 protein. The sample has 500,000 to 550,000 distinct CDR3 sequences; around 20% are singletons. Study-wide points: In blood, most of the thyroid clonotypes expanded above 0.001 were also present.

Trimming left V 2 bases short and J 4 bases short, with 5 bases between. Germline V gives CDR1 MNHEY, CDR2 SVGEGT. This CDR3 has 12 amino acids. The gene calls are TRBV6-2 or TRBV6-3 and TRBJ1-2; D remains ambiguous. The origin of this receptor is a man between 18 and 35 years old with Graves' hyperthyroidism. Sequencing used blood. The CDR3, as DNA: TGTGCCAGCAGTTACAGCCCCTATGGCTACACCTTC. Translation: CASSYSPYGYTF.